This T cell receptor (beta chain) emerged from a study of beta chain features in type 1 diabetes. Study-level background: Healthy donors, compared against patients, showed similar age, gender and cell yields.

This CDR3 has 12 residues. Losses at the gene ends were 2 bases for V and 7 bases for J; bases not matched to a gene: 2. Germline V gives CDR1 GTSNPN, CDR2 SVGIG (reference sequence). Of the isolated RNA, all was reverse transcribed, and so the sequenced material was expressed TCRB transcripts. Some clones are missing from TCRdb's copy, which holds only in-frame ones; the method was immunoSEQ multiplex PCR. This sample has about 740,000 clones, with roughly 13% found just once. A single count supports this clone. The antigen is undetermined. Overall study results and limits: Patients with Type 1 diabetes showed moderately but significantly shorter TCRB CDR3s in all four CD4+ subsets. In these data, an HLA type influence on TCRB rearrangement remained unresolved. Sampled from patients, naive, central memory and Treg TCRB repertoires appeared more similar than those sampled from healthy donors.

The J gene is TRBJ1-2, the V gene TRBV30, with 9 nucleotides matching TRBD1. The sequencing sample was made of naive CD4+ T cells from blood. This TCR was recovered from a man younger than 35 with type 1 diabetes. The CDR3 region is CAWSPQGAGYTF. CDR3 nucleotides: TGTGCCTGGAGTCCACAGGGGGCTGGCTACACCTTC.